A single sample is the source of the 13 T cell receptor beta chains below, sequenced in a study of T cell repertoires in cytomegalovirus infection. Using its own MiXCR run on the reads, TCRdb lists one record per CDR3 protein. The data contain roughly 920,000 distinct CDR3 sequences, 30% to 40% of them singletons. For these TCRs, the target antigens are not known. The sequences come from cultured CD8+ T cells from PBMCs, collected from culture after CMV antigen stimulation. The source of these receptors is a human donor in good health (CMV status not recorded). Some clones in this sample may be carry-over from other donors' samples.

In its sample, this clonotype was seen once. The CDR3 loop reads CASSPPSGTVSYEQYF. CDR3 coding DNA: TGTGCCAGCAGCCCCCCGTCGGGGACGGTCTCCTACGAGCAGTACTTC. The V and J genes are TRBV7-9 and TRBJ2-7; D may match TRBD1 or TRBD2 (5 bases each). Germline-derived CDR1 and CDR2 are SEHNR and FQNEAQ (reference sequence). The germline V and J ends were trimmed by 5 bases and 0 bases, with 17 bases remaining between them. The CDR3 covers 16 residues.

The CDR3, as DNA: TGTGCCAGCAGCGAGGCAGCAGGGGGCAGGAATGGCTACACCTTC. Translated: CASSEAAGGRNGYTF. The gene calls are TRBV5-4 and TRBJ1-2; 8 positions agree with TRBD1. The CDR3 extends over 15 amino acids. Germline CDR1 SGHNT, CDR2 YYREEE (reference sequence). With V trimmed by 4 bases and J by 6 bases, 11 bases remained unmatched.

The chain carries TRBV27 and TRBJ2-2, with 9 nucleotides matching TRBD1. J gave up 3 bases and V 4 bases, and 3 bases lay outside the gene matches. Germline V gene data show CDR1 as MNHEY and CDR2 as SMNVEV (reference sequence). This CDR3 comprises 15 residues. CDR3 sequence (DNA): TGTGCCAGCAGTTGGGGGGACAGGGACACCGGGGAGCTGTTTTTT. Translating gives CASSWGDRDTGELFF.

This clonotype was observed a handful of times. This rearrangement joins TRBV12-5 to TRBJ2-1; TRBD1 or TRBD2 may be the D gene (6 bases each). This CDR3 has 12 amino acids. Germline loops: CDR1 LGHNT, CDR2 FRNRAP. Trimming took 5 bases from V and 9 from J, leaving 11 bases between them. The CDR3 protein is CASGAGGTEQFF. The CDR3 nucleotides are TGTGCTAGTGGTGCCGGGGGCACTGAGCAGTTCTTC.

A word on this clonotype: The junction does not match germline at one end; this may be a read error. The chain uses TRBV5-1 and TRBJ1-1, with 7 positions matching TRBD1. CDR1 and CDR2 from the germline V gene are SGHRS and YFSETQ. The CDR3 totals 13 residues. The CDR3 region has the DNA TGTGCCAGTAGTTGGCCAGGGGGCACTGAAGCTTTCTTT. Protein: CASSWPGGTEAFF.

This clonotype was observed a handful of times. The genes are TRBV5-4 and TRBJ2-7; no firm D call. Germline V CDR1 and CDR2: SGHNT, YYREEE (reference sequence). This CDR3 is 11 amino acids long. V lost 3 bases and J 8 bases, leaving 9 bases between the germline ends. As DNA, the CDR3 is TGTGCCAGCAGCTCTATGGGGAAGCAGTACTTC. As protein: CASSSMGKQYF.

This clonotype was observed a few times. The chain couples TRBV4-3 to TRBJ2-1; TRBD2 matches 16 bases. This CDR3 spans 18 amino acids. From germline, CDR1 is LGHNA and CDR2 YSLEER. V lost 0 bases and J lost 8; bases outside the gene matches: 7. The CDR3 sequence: CASSQDWPGLAGGDEQFF. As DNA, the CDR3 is TGCGCCAGCAGCCAAGATTGGCCGGGACTAGCGGGGGGGGATGAGCAGTTCTTC.

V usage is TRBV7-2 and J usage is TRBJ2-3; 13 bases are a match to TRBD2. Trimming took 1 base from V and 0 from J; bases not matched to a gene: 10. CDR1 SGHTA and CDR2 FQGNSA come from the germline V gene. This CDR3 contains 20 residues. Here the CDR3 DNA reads TGTGCCAGCAGCTTAGTCCGACTAGCGGGGGGTGTAACTAGCACAGATACGCAGTATTTT. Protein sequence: CASSLVRLAGGVTSTDTQYF. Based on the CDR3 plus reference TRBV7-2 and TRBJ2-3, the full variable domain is GAGVSQSPSNKVTEKGKDVELRCDPISGHTALYWYRQSLGQGLEFLIYFQGNSAPDKSGLPSDRFSAERTGGSVSTLTIQRTQQEDSAVYLCASSLVRLAGGVTSTDTQYFGPGTRLTVL.

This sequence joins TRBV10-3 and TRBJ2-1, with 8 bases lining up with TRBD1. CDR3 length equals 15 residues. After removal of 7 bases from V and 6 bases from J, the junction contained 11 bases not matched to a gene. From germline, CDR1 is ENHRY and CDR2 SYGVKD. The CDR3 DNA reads TGTGCCATCACTATCGGGACAGGTTCCATCAATGAGCAGTTCTTC. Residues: CAITIGTGSINEQFF.

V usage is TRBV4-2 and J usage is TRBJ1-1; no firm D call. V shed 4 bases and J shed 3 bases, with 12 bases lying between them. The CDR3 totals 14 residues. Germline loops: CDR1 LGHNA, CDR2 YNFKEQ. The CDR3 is CASSPRRLDTEAFF. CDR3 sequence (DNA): TGTGCCAGCAGCCCCCGTCGATTAGACACTGAAGCTTTCTTT.

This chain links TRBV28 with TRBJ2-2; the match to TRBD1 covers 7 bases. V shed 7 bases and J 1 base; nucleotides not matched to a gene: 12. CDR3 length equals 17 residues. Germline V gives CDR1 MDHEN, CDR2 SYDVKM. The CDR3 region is CASTDRDRIQNTGELFF. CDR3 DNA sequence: TGTGCCAGCACCGACCGGGACAGAATTCAGAACACCGGGGAGCTGTTTTTT.

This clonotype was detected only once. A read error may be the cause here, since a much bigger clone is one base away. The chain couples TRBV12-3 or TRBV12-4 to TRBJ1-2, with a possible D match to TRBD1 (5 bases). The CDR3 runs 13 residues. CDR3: CANSPDSPYGYTF. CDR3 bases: TGTGCCAACAGTCCTGACAGTCCCTATGGCTACACCTTC.

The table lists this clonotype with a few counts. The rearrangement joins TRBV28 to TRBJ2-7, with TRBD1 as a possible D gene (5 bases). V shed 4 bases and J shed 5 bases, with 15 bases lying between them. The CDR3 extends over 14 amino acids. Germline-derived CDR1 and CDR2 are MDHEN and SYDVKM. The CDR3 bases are TGTGCCAGCAGTTGGGCAGGGCGAGGAGACGAGCAGTACGTC. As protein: CASSWAGRGDEQYV.